The 3 T cell receptor beta chains given below trace back to one sample, sequenced in a study of blood T cells in healthy people across ages. Combining a sample-barcoded 5' primer with a J-beta primer mix, a second PCR ran for about 7 to 12 cycles. MiXCR was run by TCRdb on the 5' RACE reads, yielding one entry per CDR3 protein. The sample shows approximately 690,000 distinct CDR3 sequences, under 65% of them seen only once. The sequencing input was blood. These receptors were collected from a man aged 55 to 70 in good health.

The sample holds a few counts of this clonotype. This chain connects TRBV9 to TRBJ2-7; 9 positions agree with TRBD2. The CDR3 contains 14 residues. The germline gives CDR1 SGDLS, CDR2 YYNGEE. With V trimmed by 0 bases and J by 5 bases, 3 bases remained unmatched. This CDR3 is CASSVEASGDEQYF. For the CDR3, the DNA is TGTGCCAGCAGCGTAGAAGCTAGCGGGGACGAGCAGTACTTC.

The rearrangement joins TRBV20-1 to TRBJ1-2; D may be TRBD1 (5 bases). Trimming stripped 6 bases from V and 3 bases from J, with 14 bases between. The germline CDR1 and CDR2 sequences are DFQATT and SNEGSKA (reference sequence). This CDR3 comprises 13 residues. The CDR3 region is CSAAPGTHYGYTF. The CDR3 coding sequence is TGCAGTGCAGCCCCAGGGACGCACTATGGCTACACCTTC.

The chain couples TRBV21-1 to TRBJ1-2; the table assigns TRBD1, which was not confirmed against the DNA. TRBV21-1 is annotated as a pseudogene. The CDR3 extends over 19 amino acids. DNA of the CDR3: TGTGCCAGCAGCAAAGTAAGGGCCCCCAGGGGACAGGCCTCTGAAGGCTACACCTTC. Translating it yields CASSKVRAPRGQASEGYTF.